This is a list of T cell receptor beta chains from one sample in a study of OX40 agonist ivuxolimab in advanced cancers. The method was immunoSEQ multiplex PCR; TCRdb's version includes in-frame clones alone and lacks a portion of them. The sample carries 34,000 or so clones, roughly 80% recorded once. Sample: CD4+ or CD8+ T cells sorted from blood, taken in a trial of the OX40 agonist ivuxolimab. These receptors were collected from an adult with an advanced solid tumor such as melanoma, head and neck, liver or kidney cancer. Each CDR3 is given with its conserved first and last residue. D genes are given only for firm matches. Not every row has a clone size; where given, it reads once, few, many or a size class.

J: TRBJ2-5
V: TRBV19
size: .
D: TRBD1
DNA: TGTGCCAGTACCCGAGGGGGCAGTCAAGAGACCCAGTACTTC
CDR3: CASTRGGSQETQYF

J: TRBJ2-3
V: TRBV6-1
size: .
D: .
DNA: TGTGCCAGCAGTCCGTACAGAACAGATACGCAGTATTTT
CDR3: CASSPYRTDTQYF

J: TRBJ1-1
V: TRBV18
size: .
D: .
DNA: TGTGCCAGCTCCCCAGTAGGAACAATGAACACTGAAGCTTTCTTT
CDR3: CASSPVGTMNTEAFF

J: TRBJ2-5
V: TRBV29-1
size: .
D: .
DNA: TGCAGCGTTGACGAGGCAGGGAGGGAGACCCAGTACTTC
CDR3: CSVDEAGRETQYF

J: TRBJ1-2
V: TRBV30
size: .
D: .
DNA: TGTGCTCGGGATCTCCGGGGCTATGGCTACACCTTC
CDR3: CARDLRGYGYTF

J: TRBJ2-1
V: TRBV5-1
size: .
D: .
DNA: TGCGCCAGCAGCTTGGGGGGTTTTTGGTCCTACAATGAGCAGTTCTTC
CDR3: CASSLGGFWSYNEQFF

J: TRBJ1-2
V: TRBV19
size: .
D: .
DNA: TGTGCCAGTAGTTACGTAGGCCGCACCAACTATGGCTACACCTTC
CDR3: CASSYVGRTNYGYTF

J: TRBJ2-1
V: TRBV29-1
size: .
D: .
DNA: TGCAGCGTTGAAGAAAAACATAGTGGGCCTGAGCAGTTCTTC
CDR3: CSVEEKHSGPEQFF

J: TRBJ2-1
V: TRBV27
size: .
D: .
DNA: TGTGCCAGCAGCCGTCCTCAGGGGCGTAATGAGCAGTTCTTC
CDR3: CASSRPQGRNEQFF

J: TRBJ2-7
V: TRBV28
size: .
D: .
DNA: TGTGCCAGCAGTTTAGAGGGCTACGAGCAGTACTTC
CDR3: CASSLEGYEQYF

J: TRBJ2-2
V: TRBV29-1
size: .
D: TRBD1
DNA: TGCAGCGCTAAGGGACAGGGTTCCACCGGGGAGCTGTTTTTT
CDR3: CSAKGQGSTGELFF

J: TRBJ2-7
V: TRBV7-9
size: .
D: .
DNA: TGTGCCAGCAGCTTCCAGGGGGGAGGTACCGAGCAGTACTTC
CDR3: CASSFQGGGTEQYF

J: TRBJ2-7
V: TRBV5-4
size: once
D: TRBD1
DNA: TGTGCCAGCAGCCTGGACAGGACTCTCTACGAGCAGTACTTC
CDR3: CASSLDRTLYEQYF

J: TRBJ2-7
V: TRBV19
size: .
D: .
DNA: TGTGCCAGTAGTATCACCTCCGGGACATCCGTTTCCTACGAGCAGTACTTC
CDR3: CASSITSGTSVSYEQYF

J: TRBJ2-1
V: TRBV4-2
size: .
D: TRBD1
DNA: TGTGCCAGCAGCCAAGATGGGACAGGGGGATTAGGTAGAAATGAGCAGTTCTTC
CDR3: CASSQDGTGGLGRNEQFF

J: TRBJ1-1
V: TRBV6-1
size: once
D: .
DNA: TGTGCCAGCAGTTCTAGTTACACTGAAGCTTTCTTT
CDR3: CASSSSYTEAFF

J: TRBJ2-7
V: TRBV7-6
size: .
D: .
DNA: TGTGCCAGCAGCTCAAGCTGGGGGGGCTCGGGCGAGCAGTACTTC
CDR3: CASSSSWGGSGEQYF

J: TRBJ2-5
V: TRBV2
size: once
D: .
DNA: TGTGCCAGCAGGCCAGAAGAGACCCAGTACTTC
CDR3: CASRPEETQYF

J: TRBJ1-1
V: TRBV2
size: .
D: .
DNA: TGTGCCAGCAGTAGCTCGAGTTGGGCTGAAGCTTTCTTT
CDR3: CASSSSSWAEAFF

J: TRBJ2-5
V: TRBV27
size: once
D: .
DNA: TGTGCCAGCAGTTCGGGACAGCGGGGGACCCAGTACTTC
CDR3: CASSSGQRGTQYF

J: TRBJ2-2
V: TRBV7-2
size: .
D: TRBD2
DNA: TGTGCCAGCAGCTTAGATAGGGGACTACTGTTTTTT
CDR3: CASSLDRGLLFF

J: TRBJ2-2
V: TRBV4-1
size: medium-sized
D: .
DNA: TGCGCCAGCAGCCAAGATGTATGGGTAGGGGTCGGGGAGCTGTTTTTT
CDR3: CASSQDVWVGVGELFF

J: TRBJ2-7
V: TRBV9
size: .
D: .
DNA: TGTGCCAGCAGCGTAGAATTGGGCTCCGAGCAGTACTTC
CDR3: CASSVELGSEQYF

J: TRBJ2-1
V: TRBV2
size: .
D: TRBD2
DNA: TGTGCCAGCAGGGGGACTAGCGGGAGGAATGAGCAGTTCTTC
CDR3: CASRGTSGRNEQFF

J: TRBJ1-1
V: TRBV18
size: .
D: TRBD1
DNA: TGTGCCAGCTCACCAGAACAGGGGGCGAACACTGAAGCTTTCTTT
CDR3: CASSPEQGANTEAFF

J: TRBJ1-1
V: TRBV5-6
size: .
D: TRBD1
DNA: TGTGCCAGCAGCTTTTACCAGGGGGCGGGTGAAGCTTTCTTT
CDR3: CASSFYQGAGEAFF

J: TRBJ1-3
V: TRBV6-5
size: .
D: .
DNA: .
CDR3: CASSSSFGTVGNTIYF

J: TRBJ2-7
V: TRBV13
size: .
D: TRBD1
DNA: TGTGCCAGCAGCGTCTACAGGGGCGAGCAGTACTTC
CDR3: CASSVYRGEQYF

J: TRBJ2-7
V: TRBV6-6
size: .
D: TRBD2
DNA: TGTGCCAGCAGTTACCATAGCGGGAGGGCCTCCTACGAGCAGTACTTC
CDR3: CASSYHSGRASYEQYF

J: TRBJ2-7
V: TRBV28
size: few
D: .
DNA: TGTGCCAGCAGGGATTCGGACGAGCAGTACTTC
CDR3: CASRDSDEQYF

J: TRBJ1-3
V: TRBV28
size: .
D: .
DNA: TGTGCCAGCAGTACTCTACAGGGTTACACCATATATTTT
CDR3: CASSTLQGYTIYF